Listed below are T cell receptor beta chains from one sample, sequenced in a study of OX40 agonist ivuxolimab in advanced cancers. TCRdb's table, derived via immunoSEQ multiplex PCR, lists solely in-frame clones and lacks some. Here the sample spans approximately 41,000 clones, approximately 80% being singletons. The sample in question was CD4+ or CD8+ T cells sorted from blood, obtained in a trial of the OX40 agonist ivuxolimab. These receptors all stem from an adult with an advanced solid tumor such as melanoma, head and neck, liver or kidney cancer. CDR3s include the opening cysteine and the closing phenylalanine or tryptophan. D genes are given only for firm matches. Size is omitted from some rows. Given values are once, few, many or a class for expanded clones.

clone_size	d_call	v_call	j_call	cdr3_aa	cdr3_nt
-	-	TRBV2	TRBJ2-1	CASSVTGTSGEQFF	TGTGCCAGCAGTGTCACAGGGACTTCAGGTGAGCAGTTCTTC
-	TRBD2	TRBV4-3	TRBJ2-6	CASSQALTGLAGEPGANVLTF	TGCGCCAGCAGCCAAGCACTAACAGGACTAGCGGGAGAACCTGGGGCCAACGTCCTGACTTTC
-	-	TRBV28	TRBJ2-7	CASRKTSYEQYF	TGTGCCAGCAGGAAGACCTCCTACGAGCAGTACTTC
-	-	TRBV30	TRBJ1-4	CAWSRTFRKLFF	TGTGCCTGGAGCCGGACCTTTCGAAAACTGTTTTTT
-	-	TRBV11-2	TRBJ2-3	CASSLGVRDTQYF	TGTGCCAGCAGCCTTGGGGTAAGGGATACGCAGTATTTT
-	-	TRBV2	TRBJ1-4	CASKQSYNEKLFF	TGTGCCAGCAAACAGAGCTATAATGAAAAACTGTTTTTT
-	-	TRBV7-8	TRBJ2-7	CASSLAKDQDF	TGTGCCAGCAGCTTAGCGAAGGACCAGGACTTC
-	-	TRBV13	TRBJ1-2	CASSSGIGYGYTF	TGTGCCAGCAGCTCAGGGATCGGCTATGGCTACACCTTC
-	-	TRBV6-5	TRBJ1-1	CASSYDGHEAFF	TGTGCCAGCAGTTACGACGGACATGAAGCTTTCTTT
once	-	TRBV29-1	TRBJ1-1	CSVDVDNLNTEAFF	TGCAGCGTTGATGTGGACAATTTGAACACTGAAGCTTTCTTT
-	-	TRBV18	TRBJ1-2	CASSPSSTMGYTF	TGTGCCAGCTCACCTTCCTCAACTATGGGCTACACCTTC
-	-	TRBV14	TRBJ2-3	CASSHEPRTDTQYF	TGTGCCAGCAGCCACGAACCCCGCACAGATACGCAGTATTTT
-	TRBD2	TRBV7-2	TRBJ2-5	CASSLGREVETQYF	TGTGCCAGCAGCTTAGGTCGGGAGGTAGAGACCCAGTACTTC
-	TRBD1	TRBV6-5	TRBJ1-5	CASSYTTGGDQPQHF	TGTGCCAGCAGTTACACGACAGGGGGCGATCAGCCCCAGCATTTT